Below, 21 T cell receptor beta chains from the same sample are listed, as sequenced in a study of cytomegalovirus exposure and HLA in healthy donors. Primers included in the PCR were 60 Vbeta and 13 Jbeta primers. Clones were read by immunoSEQ multiplex PCR, and TCRdb kept only the in-frame ones, dropping some. The sample records under 300,000 clones, 80% to 90% being singletons. The sequenced sample was PBMCs. The receptor source for this set is a woman aged 40 to 55 in good health and CMV-seropositive.

The chain is built from TRBV10-3 and TRBJ2-5; 8 positions match TRBD2. TRBJ2-7 matches the DNA end more closely, so the J call is doubtful. CDR1 is ENHRY and CDR2 is SYGVKD in the germline V gene. This CDR3 region has 13 residues. The CDR3 loop reads CAIMGLEIYEQYF. CDR3 DNA sequence: TGTGCCATCATGGGACTAGAAATCTACGAGCAGTACTTC.

This clone was recorded a few times. The V and J genes are TRBV7-8 and TRBJ1-2; the match to TRBD1 covers 9 bases. Germline lookup yields CDR1 SGHVS and CDR2 FQNEAQ. V shed 5 bases, J shed 2 bases, and the junction held 6 bases outside the gene matches. The CDR3 is made up of 15 amino acids. The CDR3 spells CASSPRDRANYGYTF. CDR3 bases: TGTGCCAGCAGCCCGAGGGACAGGGCGAACTATGGCTACACCTTC.

This sequence joins TRBV28 and TRBJ1-2, with D unresolved. Germline lookup yields CDR1 MDHEN and CDR2 SYDVKM. The CDR3 length is 14 residues. With 2 bases removed from V and 4 bases from J, the gap between germline ends came to 11 bases. In DNA, the CDR3 is TGTGCCAGCAGTTTAGCGCCGCGGGCCTATGGCTACACCTTC. Protein: CASSLAPRAYGYTF.

CDR3 nucleotides: TGCGCCAGCAGCTTAGTGACTAGCGGGAGCGGAGGCACAGATACGCAGTATTTT. Protein sequence: CASSLVTSGSGGTDTQYF. V usage is TRBV5-1 and J usage is TRBJ2-3; TRBD2 matches at 12 bases. Trimming cost V 2 bases and J 1 base; bases outside gene matches: 8. Germline V CDR1 and CDR2: SGHRS, YFSETQ. The CDR3 is made up of 18 amino acids.

The chain carries TRBV28 and TRBJ2-1, with a weak D call TRBD2 (5 bases). CDR1 MDHEN and CDR2 SYDVKM come from the germline V gene. The CDR3 runs 14 residues. Trimming shortened V by 5 bases and J by 2 bases, and 10 bases separated the two germline ends. CDR3 loop: CASSRAEAYNEQFF. CDR3 nucleotide sequence: TGTGCCAGCAGTCGAGCGGAAGCCTACAATGAGCAGTTCTTC. Full variable domain (outside the CDR3, taken from reference TRBV28 and TRBJ2-1): DVKVTQSSRYLVKRTGEKVFLECVQDMDHENMFWYRQDPGLGLRLIYFSYDVKMKEKGDIPEGYSVSREKKERFSLILESASTNQTSMYLCASSRAEAYNEQFFGPGTRLTVL.

The rearrangement links TRBV21-1 to TRBJ1-5; TRBD1 is the table's D call and was not checked against the DNA. TRBV21-1 is a listed pseudogene. The CDR3 has 14 amino acids. As DNA, the CDR3 is TGTGCCAGCACGCCCAGGGCGCTTGGGCAGCCCCAGCATTTT. Translated: CASTPRALGQPQHF.

The CDR3 region has the DNA TGTGCCAGCAGTTCCTCTGTAGGGGACTATGGCTACACCTTC. Translating it yields CASSSSVGDYGYTF. This chain connects TRBV6-6 to TRBJ1-2; D may be TRBD1 (5 bases). The CDR3 sequence is 14 residues long. Germline V CDR1 and CDR2: MNHNY, SVGAGI (reference sequence). Trimming removed 4 bases from V and 3 bases from J, with 12 bases in between.

V usage is TRBV5-4 and J usage is TRBJ2-2; D possibly corresponds to TRBD2 (6 bases). The CDR3 contains 16 residues. Per the germline V gene, CDR1 is SGHNT and CDR2 is YYREEE (reference sequence). V was clipped by 4 bases and J by 3 bases, with 16 bases between them. The CDR3 coding sequence is TGTGCCAGCAGCAGAGTAGCGGACACCTACACCGGGGAGCTGTTTTTT. This sequence encodes CASSRVADTYTGELFF.

The genes are TRBV19 and TRBJ1-1; D uncertain. V lost 4 bases, J lost 0 bases, and 18 bases lay in between. This CDR3 comprises 17 residues. The germline V gene encodes CDR1 LNHDA and CDR2 SQIVND (reference sequence). This CDR3 is CASSRLYTGSLNTEAFF. The CDR3 DNA is TGTGCCAGTAGTAGGCTTTACACGGGGTCGTTGAACACTGAAGCTTTCTTT.

The chain links TRBV6-1 to TRBJ2-1, with 12 bases that match TRBD2. J was trimmed by 4 bases and V by 6 bases; bases with no gene match: 4. Germline values: CDR1 MNHNS, CDR2 SASEGT. This CDR3 comprises 15 residues. The CDR3 DNA sequence: TGTGCCAGCAGCAGGACTAGCGGGGATTACAATGAGCAGTTCTTC. Its translation: CASSRTSGDYNEQFF.

Turning to this clone: The junction differs from germline at one of its ends, possibly a read error. The V and J genes are TRBV7-7 and TRBJ2-1; 8 bases align to TRBD1. The CDR3 runs 13 residues. Germline loops: CDR1 SSHAT, CDR2 FNYEAQ (reference sequence). In nucleotides, the CDR3 is TGTGCTAGCAGCTCCGATCAGGGGGCCGCGCAGTTCTTC. This encodes CASSSDQGAAQFF.

In this sample, this clone turned up a few times. V is TRBV27 and J is TRBJ2-7, with TRBD1 matching over 9 bases. CDR1 is MNHEY and CDR2 is SMNVEV in the germline V gene (reference sequence). V lost 5 bases and J lost 1; bases outside the gene matches: 6. This CDR3 spans 15 amino acids. The CDR3 loop reads CASSAAGTGSYEQYF. CDR3 nucleotide sequence: TGTGCCAGCAGTGCCGCCGGGACAGGGTCCTACGAGCAGTACTTC.

The chain uses TRBV4-1 and TRBJ2-1, with 7 bases fitting TRBD2. This CDR3 is built from 16 residues. The junction had 5 bases not matched to a gene; V was cut back by 0 bases and J by 3 bases. From germline, CDR1 is MGHRA and CDR2 YSYEKL. CDR3 residues: CASSQEPAGNYNEQFF. DNA for the CDR3: TGCGCCAGCAGCCAAGAACCAGCGGGAAACTACAATGAGCAGTTCTTC.

This rearrangement joins TRBV28 to TRBJ1-4, with D tentatively TRBD1 (5 bases). This CDR3 comprises 13 residues. Deletions cut 8 bases from V and 6 bases from J, with 13 bases between. CDR1 is MDHEN, CDR2 SYDVKM, per germline. CDR3 residues: CASSRQSYEKLFF. As DNA, the CDR3 is TGTGCCAGCTCTCGACAGAGTTATGAAAAACTGTTTTTT.

The V gene is TRBV28, the J gene TRBJ2-7, with TRBD1 identical over 10 bases. V gave up 5 bases and J gave up 2 bases; unmatched junction bases: 3. Per the germline V gene, CDR1 is MDHEN and CDR2 is SYDVKM. The CDR3 runs to 14 residues. CDR3 region: CASSRTGGTYEQYF. DNA of the CDR3: TGTGCCAGCAGTCGGACAGGGGGAACCTACGAGCAGTACTTC.

V and J are TRBV2 and TRBJ2-1; D might be TRBD2 (6 bases). The germline V gene has CDR1 SNHLY and CDR2 FYNNEI. The CDR3 has 12 amino acids. Between the trimmed V and J ends, which lost 10 bases and 5 bases, there was a span of 12 bases. The CDR3 region is CATRGWDNEQFF. Here the CDR3 DNA reads TGTGCCACCCGGGGGTGGGACAATGAGCAGTTCTTC.

This clone was detected only once. J is TRBJ1-2 and V is TRBV25-1; TRBD1 agrees at 7 bases. The CDR3 has 12 residues. J lost 3 bases, V lost 10 bases, and 5 bases had no gene match. Per germline, CDR1 MGHDK and CDR2 SYGVNS. This CDR3 is CAIAGTDYGYTF. CDR3 in DNA: TGTGCCATCGCCGGGACAGACTATGGCTACACCTTC.

This chain uses TRBV19 with TRBJ2-7; TRBD1 aligns across 7 bases. Trimming removed 2 bases from V and 2 bases from J; junction bases left unmatched: 0. The CDR3 extends over 13 amino acids. Germline V gene data show CDR1 as LNHDA and CDR2 as SQIVND (reference sequence). The CDR3 DNA sequence: TGTGCCAGTAGTATACAGGGGGCCTACGAGCAGTACTTC. Its protein product is CASSIQGAYEQYF.

This chain links TRBV10-3 with TRBJ1-4, with no clear D. Between the trimmed V and J ends, which lost 4 bases and 6 bases, there was a span of 9 bases. Germline CDR1 reads ENHRY; CDR2 reads SYGVKD. The CDR3 extends over 13 amino acids. Here the CDR3 reads CAISGGLDEKLFF. CDR3 nucleotide sequence: TGTGCCATCAGTGGAGGGCTGGATGAAAAACTGTTTTTT.

The chain carries TRBV25-1 and TRBJ2-2; 7 bases align to TRBD2. Germline CDR1 MGHDK, CDR2 SYGVNS. Trimming cost V 5 bases and J 3 bases; bases outside gene matches: 0. The CDR3 is made up of 13 amino acids. CDR3 region: CASSSGDTGELFF. The CDR3 bases are TGTGCCAGCAGTAGCGGGGACACCGGGGAGCTGTTTTTT.

The V gene is TRBV5-1, the J gene TRBJ2-7; 10 bases are shared with TRBD2. In germline, CDR1 is SGHRS, CDR2 YFSETQ. After removal of 4 bases from V and 0 bases from J, the junction contained 7 bases not matched to a gene. The CDR3 length is 16 residues. The CDR3 is CASSVLRTSGSYEQYF. CDR3 nucleotide sequence: TGCGCCAGCAGCGTACTCCGGACTAGCGGCTCCTACGAGCAGTACTTC.